These 21 T cell receptor beta chains came from one sample sequenced in a study of T cell repertoires in cytomegalovirus infection. MiXCR, run by TCRdb on the reads, gives a single entry per CDR3 protein. Of fewer than 300,000 distinct CDR3 sequences listed, 20% to 30% are singletons. The sample was PBMCs. Every receptor here comes from a human donor in good health (CMV status not recorded). Some clones in this sample may be carry-over from other donors' samples.

The chain uses TRBV28 and TRBJ1-2; D uncertain. CDR3 length equals 16 residues. Germline CDR1 MDHEN, CDR2 SYDVKM. Deletions cut 5 bases from V and 8 bases from J, with 24 bases between. CDR3 sequence: CASSPPMIGPPKGYTF. The CDR3 DNA is TGTGCCAGCAGTCCCCCCATGATAGGGCCCCCGAAGGGCTACACCTTC.

This chain joins TRBV29-1 and TRBJ2-5, with D hard to call. The length of the CDR3 is 14 residues. V lost 7 bases and J lost 5, with 20 bases in between. Germline CDR1 SQVTM, CDR2 ANQGSEA. The CDR3 is CSALPAGAPETQYF. In DNA, the CDR3 is TGCAGCGCTCTACCCGCTGGAGCGCCCGAGACCCAGTACTTC. Full variable domain (rest looked up from reference TRBV29-1 and TRBJ2-5): SAVISQKPSRDICQRGTSLTIQCQVDSQVTMMFWYRQQPGQSLTLIATANQGSEATYESGFVIDKFPISRPNLTFSTLTVSNMSPEDSSIYLCSALPAGAPETQYFGPGTRLLVL.

The chain joins TRBV20-1 to TRBJ2-6, with a tentative D call TRBD1 (5 bases). This CDR3 contains 15 residues. Germline-derived CDR1 and CDR2 are DFQATT and SNEGSKA (reference sequence). With 1 base removed from V and 0 bases from J, the gap between germline ends came to 7 bases. CDR3 in DNA: TGCAGTGCTAGAGTAGACAGCTCTGGGGCCAACGTCCTGACTTTC. Amino acid sequence: CSARVDSSGANVLTF.

This chain connects TRBV6-2 or TRBV6-3 to TRBJ2-5; TRBD2 is a possible D gene (5 bases). V was trimmed by 7 bases and J by 8 bases, leaving 17 bases between them. The CDR3 is made up of 13 amino acids. CDR1 and CDR2 from the germline V gene are MNHEY and SVGEGT. For the CDR3, the DNA is TGTGCCAGCAACATACAAACCAGCGGTACCCAGTACTTC. Its protein is CASNIQTSGTQYF.

In its sample, this clonotype was seen many times. The chain is built from TRBV12-3 or TRBV12-4 and TRBJ1-1; no reliable D call. The CDR3 loop spans 14 amino acids. Between the trimmed V and J ends, which lost 3 bases and 4 bases, there was a span of 12 bases. CDR3 in DNA: TGTGCCAGCAGTTTCGGGGATGTGGGCACTGAAGCTTTCTTT. It is translated as CASSFGDVGTEAFF.

This clonotype has a handful of counts. This chain joins TRBV20-1 and TRBJ2-7, with a possible D match to TRBD1 (5 bases). Germline CDR1 DFQATT, CDR2 SNEGSKA (reference sequence). With 8 bases removed from V and 4 bases from J, the gap between germline ends came to 21 bases. The CDR3 covers 14 residues. CDR3 amino acids: CSPAPAGKWYEQYF. DNA for the CDR3: TGCAGTCCCGCCCCGGCAGGGAAATGGTACGAGCAGTACTTC.

This chain connects TRBV29-1 to TRBJ2-7; D unclear. The V end lost 6 bases, the J end lost 3 bases, and 12 bases lay between the germline ends. Germline CDR1 and CDR2: SQVTM and ANQGSEA. The CDR3 loop spans 12 amino acids. CDR3 region: CSVGEGFYEQYF. CDR3 DNA sequence: TGCAGCGTGGGTGAAGGGTTCTACGAGCAGTACTTC.

The rearrangement uses TRBV12-3 or TRBV12-4 and TRBJ2-7; D gene unclear. Trimming shortened V by 3 bases and J by 5 bases, and 11 bases separated the two germline ends. The CDR3 consists of 13 residues. The CDR3 spells CASSFPLTNEQYF. In DNA, the CDR3 is TGTGCCAGCAGTTTTCCACTGACCAACGAGCAGTACTTC.

This clonotype appeared a few times. The chain employs TRBV11-3 and TRBJ2-1; D is unresolved. Trimming cost V 5 bases and J 8 bases, with 13 bases left between them. Germline values: CDR1 SGHNT, CDR2 YENEEA. The CDR3 contains 13 residues. For the CDR3, the DNA is TGTGCCAGCAGCCCTCACGCCGGAGATGAGCAGTTCTTC. It encodes CASSPHAGDEQFF.

The rearrangement joins TRBV19 to TRBJ2-5; TRBD2 is a possible D gene (5 bases). The CDR3 extends over 15 amino acids. The germline gives CDR1 LNHDA, CDR2 SQIVND (reference sequence). The V end lost 3 bases, the J end lost 5 bases, and 16 bases lay between the germline ends. In DNA, the CDR3 is TGTGCCAGTAGTATCGGTCGGACTCGGATGGAGACCCAGTACTTC. It encodes CASSIGRTRMETQYF.

This clonotype was observed at least ten times. The chain recombines TRBV28 with TRBJ2-2, with 7 positions matching TRBD1. Germline V gene data show CDR1 as MDHEN and CDR2 as SYDVKM. There are 15 residues in the CDR3. The junction had 12 bases not matched to a gene; V was cut back by 9 bases and J by 5 bases. For the CDR3, the DNA is TGTGCCAGTCACCGAATCGACAGGGTGACCGGGGAGCTGTTTTTT. As protein: CASHRIDRVTGELFF.

This clonotype was seen ten or more times. The chain combines TRBV7-2 with TRBJ2-5; a weak D match, TRBD2 (6 bases). The CDR3 runs to 16 residues. The V end lost 3 bases, the J end lost 4 bases, and 18 bases lay between the germline ends. Germline values: CDR1 SGHTA, CDR2 FQGNSA. CDR3 sequence (DNA): TGTGCCAGCAGCTTTAAGCTGGGGGGATTAGGAGAGACCCAGTACTTC. Its protein is CASSFKLGGLGETQYF.

Note on this clonotype: The conserved phenylalanine or tryptophan normally closing the CDR3 is absent here, so this likely arose from a read error. V gene TRBV28 combines with J gene TRBJ2-7; no reliable D call. Germline V gives CDR1 MDHEN, CDR2 SYDVKM. This CDR3 has 12 residues. Trimming left V 3 bases short and J 6 bases short, with 9 bases between. Here the CDR3 DNA reads TGTGCCAGCAGTTTCTTCACGGGCGAGCAGTACTCC. The encoded protein is CASSFFTGEQYS.

This clonotype was seen at least ten times. The V call is TRBV7-2, the J call TRBJ1-4, with TRBD1 matching 7 bases. Germline V gene sequence: CDR1 SGHTA, CDR2 FQGNSA. The CDR3 length is 15 residues. V was clipped by 6 bases and J by 3 bases; unmatched bases: 7. CDR3 DNA sequence: TGTGCCAGCAGGTCAGCGGGGACAGCTAATGAAAAACTGTTTTTT. Encoded protein: CASRSAGTANEKLFF.

The chain has TRBV5-6 and TRBJ2-2, with D possibly being TRBD2 (6 bases). Trimming pared 4 bases from V and 0 bases from J, leaving 16 bases between. The CDR3 is 17 amino acids. The germline CDR1 and CDR2 sequences are SGHDT and YYEEEE. The DNA of the CDR3 is TGTGCCAGCAGCGACCCCTCGGGGACTTCGAACACCGGGGAGCTGTTTTTT. It encodes CASSDPSGTSNTGELFF.

This clonotype was seen only a few times. The gene calls are TRBV2 and TRBJ1-1; 8 positions agree with TRBD1. Germline values: CDR1 SNHLY, CDR2 FYNNEI. This CDR3 has 15 residues. The J segment lost 11 bases and the V segment lost 2 bases, leaving 13 bases of the junction unmatched. The CDR3 nucleotides are TGTGCCAGCAGTGAAAGAATACAGGGGGGATCCTACGCTTTCTTT. It is translated as CASSERIQGGSYAFF.

Ten or more counts support this clonotype. The J gene is TRBJ2-7, the V gene TRBV11-2, with a weak D call TRBD2 (6 bases). V gave up 3 bases and J gave up 3 bases, with 15 bases separating them. The CDR3 covers 15 residues. Germline loops: CDR1 SGHAT, CDR2 FQNNGV. CDR3 loop: CASSFSSVGGYEQYF. Written as DNA, the CDR3 is TGTGCCAGCAGCTTTAGCTCCGTCGGGGGCTACGAGCAGTACTTC.

This chain's CDR3 is CASSYSGGRNTEAFF. The CDR3 DNA reads as TGTGCCAGCAGTTACTCGGGAGGGAGAAACACTGAAGCTTTCTTT. The V call is TRBV6-5, the J call TRBJ1-1; D remains ambiguous. Germline V gives CDR1 MNHEY, CDR2 SVGAGI. V lost 0 bases and J lost 2, with 10 bases in between. The CDR3 is 15 amino acids.

At least ten counts were recorded for this clonotype. The chain couples TRBV7-2 to TRBJ2-7; D might be TRBD1 (5 bases). This CDR3 region has 15 residues. Germline CDR1 is SGHTA and CDR2 is FQGNSA. The germline V and J ends were trimmed by 2 bases and 2 bases, with 13 bases remaining between them. The CDR3 loop reads CASSLLFQGTYEQYF. CDR3 coding DNA: TGTGCCAGCAGCTTACTCTTCCAGGGCACCTACGAGCAGTACTTC.

The rearrangement joins TRBV10-3 to TRBJ2-3; D is undetermined. Trimming removed 4 bases at V and 1 base at J, with 9 bases between. Per germline, CDR1 ENHRY and CDR2 SYGVKD. CDR3 length: 14 residues. The DNA for the CDR3 is TGTGCCATCAGTGTAATGCATGGCACAGATACGCAGTATTTT. Protein: CAISVMHGTDTQYF.

In this sample, this clonotype turned up a few times. The gene calls are TRBV6-1 and TRBJ1-6, with D maybe TRBD1 (6 bases). Trimming shortened V by 5 bases and J by 7 bases, and 18 bases separated the two germline ends. The CDR3 sequence is 16 residues long. Germline V gene lookup returns CDR1 MNHNS and CDR2 SASEGT. CDR3 in DNA: TGTGCCAGCAGTAGAACCCGGGACACTACAAATTCACCCCTCCACTTT. Its translation is CASSRTRDTTNSPLHF.